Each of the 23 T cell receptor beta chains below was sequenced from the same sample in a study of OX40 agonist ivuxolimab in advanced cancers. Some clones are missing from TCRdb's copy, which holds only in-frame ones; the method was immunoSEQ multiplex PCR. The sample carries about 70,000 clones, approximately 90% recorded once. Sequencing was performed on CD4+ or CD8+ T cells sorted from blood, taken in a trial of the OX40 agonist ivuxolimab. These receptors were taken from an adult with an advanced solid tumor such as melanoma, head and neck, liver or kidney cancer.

DNA of the CDR3: TGTGCCAGCAGCTTGTCTTACGACAGGGTACTCGGTTCACCCCTCCACTTT. Its protein is CASSLSYDRVLGSPLHF. This sequence joins TRBV7-2 and TRBJ1-6, with TRBD1 matching over 7 bases. Per the germline V gene, CDR1 is SGHTA and CDR2 is FQGNSA. V shed 3 bases, J shed 9 bases, and the junction held 14 bases outside the gene matches. The CDR3 has 17 residues.

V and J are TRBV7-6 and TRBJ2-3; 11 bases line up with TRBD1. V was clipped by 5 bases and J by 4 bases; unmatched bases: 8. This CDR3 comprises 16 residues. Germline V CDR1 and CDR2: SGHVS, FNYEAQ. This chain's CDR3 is CASSPYGQGASDTQYF. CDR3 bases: TGTGCCAGCAGCCCCTATGGACAGGGGGCGTCAGATACGCAGTATTTT.

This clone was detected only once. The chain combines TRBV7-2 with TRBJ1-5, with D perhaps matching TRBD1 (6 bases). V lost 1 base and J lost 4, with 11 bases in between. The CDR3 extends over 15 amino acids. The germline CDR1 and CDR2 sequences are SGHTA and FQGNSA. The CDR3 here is CASSLDGQGNQPQHF. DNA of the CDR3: TGTGCCAGCAGCTTAGATGGGCAGGGGAATCAGCCCCAGCATTTT.

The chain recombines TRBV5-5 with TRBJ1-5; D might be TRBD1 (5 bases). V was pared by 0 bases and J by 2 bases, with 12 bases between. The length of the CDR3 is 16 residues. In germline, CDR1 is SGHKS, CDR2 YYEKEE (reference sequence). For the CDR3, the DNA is TGTGCCAGCAGCTTGGTCCTAGGGGAGGGCAATCAGCCCCAGCATTTT. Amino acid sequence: CASSLVLGEGNQPQHF.

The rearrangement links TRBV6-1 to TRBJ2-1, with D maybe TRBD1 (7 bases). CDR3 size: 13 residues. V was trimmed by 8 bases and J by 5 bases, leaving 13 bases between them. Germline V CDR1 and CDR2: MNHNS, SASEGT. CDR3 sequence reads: CASAGQPDNEQFF. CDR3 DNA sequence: TGTGCCAGCGCGGGACAGCCAGACAATGAGCAGTTCTTC.

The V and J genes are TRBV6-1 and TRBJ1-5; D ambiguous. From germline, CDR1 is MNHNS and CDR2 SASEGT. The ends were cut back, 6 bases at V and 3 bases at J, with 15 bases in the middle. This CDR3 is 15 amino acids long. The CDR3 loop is CASRGQRALNQPQHF. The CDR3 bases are TGTGCCAGCAGGGGTCAAAGGGCCCTCAATCAGCCCCAGCATTTT.

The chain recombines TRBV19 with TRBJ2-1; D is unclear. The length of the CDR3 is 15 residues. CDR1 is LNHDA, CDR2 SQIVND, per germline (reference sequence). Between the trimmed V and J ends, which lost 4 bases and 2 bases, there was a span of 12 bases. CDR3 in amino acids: CASSRSVAAYNEQFF. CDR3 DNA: TGTGCCAGTAGTAGATCGGTGGCGGCCTACAATGAGCAGTTCTTC.

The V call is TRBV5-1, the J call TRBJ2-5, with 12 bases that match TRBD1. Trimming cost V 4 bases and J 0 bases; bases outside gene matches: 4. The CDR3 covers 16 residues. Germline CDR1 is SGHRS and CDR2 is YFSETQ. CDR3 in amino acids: CASSPGTGGYQETQYF. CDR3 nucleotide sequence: TGCGCCAGCAGCCCCGGGACAGGGGGCTACCAAGAGACCCAGTACTTC.

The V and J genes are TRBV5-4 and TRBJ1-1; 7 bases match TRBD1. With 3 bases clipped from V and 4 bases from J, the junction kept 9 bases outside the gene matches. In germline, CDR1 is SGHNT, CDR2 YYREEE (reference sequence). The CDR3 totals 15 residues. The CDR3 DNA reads TGTGCCAGCAGCTACTACAGGGGCTGGGGCACTGAAGCTTTCTTT. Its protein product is CASSYYRGWGTEAFF.

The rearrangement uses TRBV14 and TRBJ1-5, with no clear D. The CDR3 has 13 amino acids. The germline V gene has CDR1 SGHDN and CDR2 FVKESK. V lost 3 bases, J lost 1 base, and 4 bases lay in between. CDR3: CASSQDSNQPQHF. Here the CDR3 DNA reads TGTGCCAGCAGCCAGGACAGCAATCAGCCCCAGCATTTT.

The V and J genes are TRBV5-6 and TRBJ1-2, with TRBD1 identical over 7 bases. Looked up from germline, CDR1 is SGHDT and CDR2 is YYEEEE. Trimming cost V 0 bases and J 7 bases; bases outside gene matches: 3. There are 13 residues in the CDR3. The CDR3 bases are TGTGCCAGCAGCTTGGGACAGGGAGGTGGCTACACCTTC. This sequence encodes CASSLGQGGGYTF.

CDR3 bases: TGCGCCAGCAGCTTGGGAGGCATCAGCAATCAGCCCCAGCATTTT. This translates into CASSLGGISNQPQHF. V gene TRBV5-1 combines with J gene TRBJ1-5; D gene uncertain. With 0 bases removed from V and 1 base from J, the gap between germline ends came to 8 bases. The length of the CDR3 is 15 residues. Per the germline V gene, CDR1 is SGHRS and CDR2 is YFSETQ.

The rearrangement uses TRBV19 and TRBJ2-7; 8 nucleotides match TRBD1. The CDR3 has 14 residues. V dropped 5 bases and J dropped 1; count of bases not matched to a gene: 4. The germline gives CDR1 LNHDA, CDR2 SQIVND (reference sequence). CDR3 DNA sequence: TGTGCCAGTAGTTGGGACAGGATATCCTACGAGCAGTACTTC. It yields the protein CASSWDRISYEQYF.

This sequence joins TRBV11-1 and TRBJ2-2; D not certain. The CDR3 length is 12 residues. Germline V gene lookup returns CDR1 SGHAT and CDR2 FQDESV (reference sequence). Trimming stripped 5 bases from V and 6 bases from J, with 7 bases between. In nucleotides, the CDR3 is TGTGCCAGCAGCCGCTGGGCCGGGGAGCTGTTTTTT. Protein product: CASSRWAGELFF.

DNA of the CDR3: TGTGCTAGTGGTTTGAAAAGCGGGGGTAGCACAGATACGCAGTATTTT. Protein product: CASGLKSGGSTDTQYF. J is TRBJ2-3 and V is TRBV12-5; TRBD2 matches 8 bases. This CDR3 spans 16 amino acids. Per the germline V gene, CDR1 is LGHNT and CDR2 is FRNRAP. V shed 2 bases and J 0 bases; nucleotides not matched to a gene: 4.

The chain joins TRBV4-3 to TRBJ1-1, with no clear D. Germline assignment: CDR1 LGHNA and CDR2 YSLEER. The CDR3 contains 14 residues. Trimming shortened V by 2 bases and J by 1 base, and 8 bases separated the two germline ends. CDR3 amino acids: CASSQSAENTEAFF. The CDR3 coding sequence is TGCGCCAGCAGCCAATCGGCGGAGAACACTGAAGCTTTCTTT.

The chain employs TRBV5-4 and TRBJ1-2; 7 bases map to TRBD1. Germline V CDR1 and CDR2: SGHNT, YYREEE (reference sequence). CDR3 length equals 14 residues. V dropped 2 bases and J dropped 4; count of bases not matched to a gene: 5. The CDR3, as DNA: TGTGCCAGCAGCTTTGGACAGGAACGCTATGGCTACACCTTC. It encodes CASSFGQERYGYTF.

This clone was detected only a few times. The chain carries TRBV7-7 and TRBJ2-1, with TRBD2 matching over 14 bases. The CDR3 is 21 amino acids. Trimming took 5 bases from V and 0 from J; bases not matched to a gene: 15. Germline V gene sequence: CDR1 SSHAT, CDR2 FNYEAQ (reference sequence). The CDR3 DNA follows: TGTGCCAGCAGCCGGGGCCGGGGACTAGCGGGGGAGATCGACTCCTACAATGAGCAGTTCTTC. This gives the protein CASSRGRGLAGEIDSYNEQFF.

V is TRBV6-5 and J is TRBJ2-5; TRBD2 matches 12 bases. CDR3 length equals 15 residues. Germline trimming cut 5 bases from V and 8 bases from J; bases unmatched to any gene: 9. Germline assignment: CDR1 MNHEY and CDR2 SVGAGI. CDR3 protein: CASSTSGGPGGTQYF. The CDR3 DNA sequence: TGTGCCAGCAGTACTAGCGGGGGGCCTGGAGGAACCCAGTACTTC.

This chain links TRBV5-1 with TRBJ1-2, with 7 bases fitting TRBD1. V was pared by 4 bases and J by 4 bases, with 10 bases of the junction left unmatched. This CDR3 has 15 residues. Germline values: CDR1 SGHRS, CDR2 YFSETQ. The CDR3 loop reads CASSPEVGTAYGYTF. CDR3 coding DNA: TGCGCCAGCAGCCCGGAGGTCGGGACAGCCTATGGCTACACCTTC.

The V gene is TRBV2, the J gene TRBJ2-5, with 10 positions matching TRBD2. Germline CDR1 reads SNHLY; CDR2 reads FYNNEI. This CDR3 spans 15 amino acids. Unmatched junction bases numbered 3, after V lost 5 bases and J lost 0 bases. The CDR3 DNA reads TGTGCCAGCAGTAGACTAGCGGGCTACCAAGAGACCCAGTACTTC. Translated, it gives CASSRLAGYQETQYF.

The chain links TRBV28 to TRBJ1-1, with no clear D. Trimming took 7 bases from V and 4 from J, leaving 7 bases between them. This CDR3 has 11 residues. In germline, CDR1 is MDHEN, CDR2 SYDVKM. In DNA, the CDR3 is TGTGCCAGCAAGGAGAGCACTGAAGCTTTCTTT. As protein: CASKESTEAFF. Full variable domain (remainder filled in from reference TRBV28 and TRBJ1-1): DVKVTQSSRYLVKRTGEKVFLECVQDMDHENMFWYRQDPGLGLRLIYFSYDVKMKEKGDIPEGYSVSREKKERFSLILESASTNQTSMYLCASKESTEAFFGQGTRLTVV.

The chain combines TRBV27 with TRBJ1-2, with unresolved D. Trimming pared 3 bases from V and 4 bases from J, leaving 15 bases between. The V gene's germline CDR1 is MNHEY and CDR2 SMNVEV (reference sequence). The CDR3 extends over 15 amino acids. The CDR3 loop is CASSFLEPRAYGYTF. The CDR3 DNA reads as TGTGCCAGCAGTTTTTTGGAGCCTAGGGCCTATGGCTACACCTTC.